The 16 T cell receptor beta chains given below trace back to one sample, sequenced in a study of T cell responses to AZD1222 COVID-19 vaccine. The data were produced by immunoSEQ multiplex PCR, yet TCRdb's version contains in-frame clones alone and is incomplete. The sample has more than 70,000 clones; about 87% are singletons. Source: peripheral blood, taken on day 0 of AZD1222 vaccination. Every receptor here comes from an adult in good health.

The chain combines TRBV25-1 with TRBJ2-1, with 14 bases identical to TRBD2. This CDR3 spans 16 amino acids. Germline V gene lookup returns CDR1 MGHDK and CDR2 SYGVNS. With 3 bases clipped from V and 12 bases from J, the junction kept 10 bases outside the gene matches. The CDR3 DNA sequence: TGTGCCAGCAGTGACATGGGGACTAGCGGGAGTTTGGGGCAGTTCTTC. It is translated as CASSDMGTSGSLGQFF.

The chain is built from TRBV11-2 and TRBJ1-2; D is ambiguous. The CDR3 consists of 17 residues. Trimming left V 2 bases short and J 0 bases short, with 16 bases between. Germline-derived CDR1 and CDR2 are SGHAT and FQNNGV. The CDR3 is CASSLSSYSTSNYGYTF. The CDR3 DNA reads as TGTGCCAGCAGCTTATCCAGCTACTCAACTTCTAACTATGGCTACACCTTC.

This clone was recorded once. The chain joins TRBV11-2 to TRBJ2-1; perhaps D is TRBD1 or TRBD2 (6 bases each). CDR3 size: 14 residues. V was clipped by 5 bases and J by 7 bases, with 15 bases between them. Looked up from germline, CDR1 is SGHAT and CDR2 is FQNNGV. CDR3 bases: TGTGCCAGCAGCCCCCTTAGGGGGGCTAATGAGCAGTTCTTC. Its translation is CASSPLRGANEQFF.

The chain employs TRBV10-3 and TRBJ1-1; 7 nucleotides align to TRBD1. The CDR3 is made up of 13 amino acids. V was clipped by 7 bases and J by 4 bases; unmatched bases: 6. CDR1 is ENHRY and CDR2 is SYGVKD in the germline V gene. CDR3 nucleotide sequence: TGTGCCATCACAGGGCAGGGGGGCACTGAAGCTTTCTTT. It yields the protein CAITGQGGTEAFF.

The V call is TRBV24-1, the J call TRBJ2-1; a weak D match, TRBD2 (5 bases). The CDR3 consists of 15 residues. The germline V gene has CDR1 KGHDR and CDR2 SFDVKD. Trimming cost V 2 bases and J 5 bases, with 12 bases left between them. CDR3 loop: CATSDSRDANNEQFF. The CDR3 nucleotides read TGTGCCACCAGTGATTCACGGGATGCCAACAATGAGCAGTTCTTC.

The CDR3 loop reads CASSNDRGSTEAFF. The DNA for the CDR3 is TGTGCCAGCAGTAACGACAGGGGGTCCACTGAAGCTTTCTTT. The chain couples TRBV27 to TRBJ1-1, with 9 bases that match TRBD1. From germline, CDR1 is MNHEY and CDR2 SMNVEV (reference sequence). The CDR3 totals 14 residues. J was trimmed by 4 bases and V by 5 bases; bases with no gene match: 5.

This CDR3 is CASSIANPGGNQPQHF. In nucleotides, the CDR3 is TGTGCCAGTAGTATCGCGAATCCGGGCGGCAATCAGCCCCAGCATTTT. This chain uses TRBV19 with TRBJ1-5; D is unclear. V lost 3 bases and J 2 bases, leaving 14 bases between the germline ends. In germline, CDR1 is LNHDA, CDR2 SQIVND (reference sequence). CDR3 length: 16 residues.

This sequence joins TRBV6-1 and TRBJ1-5, with a possible D match to TRBD1 (5 bases). Germline V gene sequence: CDR1 MNHNS, CDR2 SASEGT. V lost 1 base to trimming and J lost 6 bases, with 16 bases between them. This CDR3 is 16 amino acids long. CDR3 nucleotides: TGTGCCAGCAGTGAAGGGATTGGGGGAGGCGTTCAGCCCCAGCATTTT. This translates into CASSEGIGGGVQPQHF.

The rearrangement uses TRBV5-6 and TRBJ2-7; D possibly uses TRBD1 or TRBD2 (5 bases each). The CDR3 spans 15 residues. Germline-derived CDR1 and CDR2 are SGHDT and YYEEEE. The V and J ends lost 2 bases and 0 bases respectively, with 12 bases between them. The CDR3 DNA reads TGTGCCAGCAGCTTAGGGGCTAGCCTCTCCTACGAGCAGTACTTC. It specifies CASSLGASLSYEQYF. The full variable domain, its missing parts supplied by reference TRBV5-6 and TRBJ2-7, is DAGVTQSPTHLIKTRGQQVTLRCSPKSGHDTVSWYQQALGQGPQFIFQYYEEEERQRGNFPDRFSGHQFPNYSSELNVNALLLGDSALYLCASSLGASLSYEQYFGPGTRLTVT.

This clone was picked up one time. The V gene is TRBV4-2, the J gene TRBJ2-7; 7 nucleotides align to TRBD1. Unmatched junction bases numbered 4, after V lost 0 bases and J lost 2 bases. Germline loops: CDR1 LGHNA, CDR2 YNFKEQ. The CDR3 runs 15 residues. This CDR3 reads CASSQEAGGTYEQYF. The CDR3 nucleotides are TGTGCCAGCAGCCAAGAGGCAGGGGGTACCTACGAGCAGTACTTC.

V is TRBV7-9 and J is TRBJ1-2; perhaps TRBD1 as D (6 bases). This CDR3 has 15 amino acids. V lost 5 bases and J 6 bases, leaving 19 bases between the germline ends. CDR1 SEHNR and CDR2 FQNEAQ come from the germline V gene (reference sequence). Written as DNA, the CDR3 is TGTGCCAGCAGCAACGGAGGTACAGGGTTCGATGGCTACACCTTC. It codes for CASSNGGTGFDGYTF.

The V gene is TRBV2, the J gene TRBJ2-7; D gene ambiguous. The CDR3 is made up of 14 amino acids. V lost 3 bases and J lost 6, with 15 bases in between. Germline-derived CDR1 and CDR2 are SNHLY and FYNNEI. The CDR3 is CASSEPRVNFEQYF. The CDR3 DNA reads as TGTGCCAGCAGTGAGCCTCGTGTTAACTTCGAGCAGTACTTC.

This clone was recorded once. The genes are TRBV18 and TRBJ2-5; TRBD1 aligns across 9 bases. V trimming: 3 bases; J trimming: 7 bases; junction bases outside the gene matches: 9. The germline V gene encodes CDR1 KGHSH and CDR2 LQKENI. The CDR3 is made up of 15 amino acids. The CDR3 loop reads CASSPATGGEGTQYF. The CDR3 coding sequence is TGTGCCAGCTCACCCGCAACAGGGGGCGAGGGGACCCAGTACTTC.

The chain employs TRBV7-8 and TRBJ2-7; TRBD2 matches at 9 bases. Germline V gene lookup returns CDR1 SGHVS and CDR2 FQNEAQ. With 4 bases clipped from V and 3 bases from J, the junction kept 7 bases outside the gene matches. The CDR3 has 15 amino acids. The CDR3 nucleotides are TGTGCCAGCAGCTCTCGGCCTAGCGGGGACTACGAGCAGTACTTC. Its protein product is CASSSRPSGDYEQYF.

The V call is TRBV10-3, the J call TRBJ1-4; maybe TRBD1 (5 bases). Per the germline V gene, CDR1 is ENHRY and CDR2 is SYGVKD. The CDR3 extends over 13 amino acids. V was trimmed by 8 bases and J by 8 bases, leaving 15 bases between them. The CDR3, as DNA: TGTGCCATCTCCGCAGGGATGGGCGAAAAACTGTTTTTT. It translates to CAISAGMGEKLFF.

This clone came up a few times. CDR3 sequence: CASSLGPGQGTGELFF. CDR3 nucleotides: TGTGCCAGCAGCTTAGGGCCGGGACAGGGAACCGGGGAGCTGTTTTTT. This sequence joins TRBV7-8 and TRBJ2-2; the match to TRBD1 covers 9 bases. Germline lookup yields CDR1 SGHVS and CDR2 FQNEAQ. This CDR3 has 16 residues. The V gene end was trimmed by 1 base and the J gene end by 5 bases; junction bases not matched to a gene: 5.